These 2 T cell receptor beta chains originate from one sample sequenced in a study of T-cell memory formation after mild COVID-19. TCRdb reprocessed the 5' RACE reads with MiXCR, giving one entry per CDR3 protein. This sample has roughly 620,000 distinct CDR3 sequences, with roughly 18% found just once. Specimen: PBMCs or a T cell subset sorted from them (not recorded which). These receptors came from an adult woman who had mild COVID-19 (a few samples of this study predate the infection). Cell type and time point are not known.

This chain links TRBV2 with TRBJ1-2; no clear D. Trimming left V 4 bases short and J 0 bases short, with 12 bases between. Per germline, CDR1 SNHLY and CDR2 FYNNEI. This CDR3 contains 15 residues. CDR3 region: CASSGSGLANYGYTF. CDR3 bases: TGTGCCAGCAGTGGGTCCGGGCTAGCTAACTATGGCTACACCTTC.

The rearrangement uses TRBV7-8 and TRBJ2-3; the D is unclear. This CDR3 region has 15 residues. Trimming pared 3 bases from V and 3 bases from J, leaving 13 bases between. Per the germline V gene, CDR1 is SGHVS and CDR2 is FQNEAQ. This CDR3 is CASSFGRAWTDTQYF. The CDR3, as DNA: TGTGCCAGCAGCTTTGGTCGGGCGTGGACAGATACGCAGTATTTT.